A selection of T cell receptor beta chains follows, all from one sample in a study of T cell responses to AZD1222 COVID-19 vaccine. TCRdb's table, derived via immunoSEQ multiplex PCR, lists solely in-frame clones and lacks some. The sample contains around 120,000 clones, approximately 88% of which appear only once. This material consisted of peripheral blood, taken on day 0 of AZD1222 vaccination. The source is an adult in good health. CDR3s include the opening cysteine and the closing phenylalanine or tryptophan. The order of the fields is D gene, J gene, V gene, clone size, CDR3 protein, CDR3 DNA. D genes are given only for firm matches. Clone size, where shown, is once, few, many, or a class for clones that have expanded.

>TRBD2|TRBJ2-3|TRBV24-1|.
CATSDPTSGGSDTQYF
TGTGCCACCAGTGACCCTACTAGCGGGGGGTCAGATACGCAGTATTTT
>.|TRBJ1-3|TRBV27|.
CASGPSGNTIYF
TGTGCCAGCGGCCCTTCCGGAAACACCATATATTTT
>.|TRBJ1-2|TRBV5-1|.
CASGPGNYGYTF
TGCGCCAGCGGACCCGGGAACTATGGCTACACCTTC
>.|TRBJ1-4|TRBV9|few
CASSVGQTNEKLFF
TGTGCCAGCAGCGTAGGTCAGACTAATGAAAAACTGTTTTTT
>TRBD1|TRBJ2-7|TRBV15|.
CATSKRRLTGHEQYF
TGTGCCACCAGCAAACGTCGCTTGACAGGGCACGAGCAGTACTTC
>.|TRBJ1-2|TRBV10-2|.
CASSERETASYGYTF
TGCGCCAGCAGTGAGCGAGAGACCGCAAGCTATGGCTACACCTTC
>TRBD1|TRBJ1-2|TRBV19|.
CASSTWDRRRPNYGYTF
TGTGCCAGTAGTACCTGGGACAGGAGACGACCTAACTATGGCTACACCTTC
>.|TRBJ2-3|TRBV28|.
CASTIPSTDTQYF
TGTGCCAGCACCATCCCCTCCACAGATACGCAGTATTTT
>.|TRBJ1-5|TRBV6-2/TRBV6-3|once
CASSISGTTNQPQHF
TGTGCCAGCAGTATCTCAGGGACGACAAATCAGCCCCAGCATTTT
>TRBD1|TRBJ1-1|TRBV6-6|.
CASSYAYRGLNTEAFF
TGTGCCAGCAGTTACGCCTACAGGGGGCTGAACACTGAAGCTTTCTTT
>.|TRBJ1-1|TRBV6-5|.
CASIPSNRLNTEAFF
TGTGCCAGCATCCCTTCGAACAGGTTGAACACTGAAGCTTTCTTT
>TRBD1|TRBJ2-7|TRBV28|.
CASSFNWDRGEYEQYF
TGTGCCAGCAGTTTCAACTGGGACAGGGGGGAATACGAGCAGTACTTC
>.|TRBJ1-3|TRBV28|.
CASSNLRTVSSGNTIYF
TGTGCCAGCAGTAACCTCCGGACGGTGAGCTCTGGAAACACCATATATTTT
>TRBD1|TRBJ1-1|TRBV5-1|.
CASSPPTGQGAEAFF
TGCGCCAGCAGCCCCCCTACGGGACAGGGGGCTGAAGCTTTCTTT
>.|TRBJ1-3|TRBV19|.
CASSIPVGPVGNTIYF
TGTGCCAGTAGTATCCCGGTGGGACCGGTTGGAAACACCATATATTTT
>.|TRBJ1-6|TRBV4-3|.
CASSRPLGHNSPLHF
TGCGCCAGCAGCCGTCCCTTAGGTCATAATTCACCCCTCCACTTT
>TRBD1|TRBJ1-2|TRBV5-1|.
CASSLGQGAQGYTF
TGCGCCAGCAGCTTGGGACAGGGGGCCCAAGGCTACACCTTC
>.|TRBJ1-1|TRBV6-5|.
CASSYGYGTEAFF
TGTGCCAGCAGTTACGGTTATGGAACTGAAGCTTTCTTT
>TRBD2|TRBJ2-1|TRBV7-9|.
CASPGDLAGYNEQFF
TGTGCCAGCCCCGGGGACCTAGCGGGCTACAATGAGCAGTTCTTC
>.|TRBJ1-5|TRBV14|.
CASSQGPNQPQHF
TGTGCCAGCAGCCAAGGACCCAATCAGCCCCAGCATTTT
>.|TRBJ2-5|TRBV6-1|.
CASRQGPPETQYF
TGTGCCAGCAGACAGGGACCCCCAGAGACCCAGTACTTC
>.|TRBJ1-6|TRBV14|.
CASREQGRSPLHF
TGTGCCAGCAGGGAACAGGGTCGCTCACCCCTCCACTTT
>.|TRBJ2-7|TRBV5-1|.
CASSLGHSSSYEQYF
TGCGCCAGCAGCTTGGGTCACAGTTCCTCCTACGAGCAGTACTTC
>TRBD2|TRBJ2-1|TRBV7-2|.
CASSAGGSADEQFF
TGTGCCAGCAGCGCGGGGGGTTCGGCGGATGAGCAGTTCTTC
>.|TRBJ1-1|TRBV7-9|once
CASSLSGSEAFF
TGTGCCAGCAGCTTATCGGGCAGCGAAGCTTTCTTT
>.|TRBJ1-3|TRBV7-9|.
CASIRGDTIYF
TGTGCCAGCATTCGTGGAGACACCATATATTTT
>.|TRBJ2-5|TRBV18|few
CASLVAGGETQYF
TGTGCCAGCTTAGTCGCTGGGGGAGAGACCCAGTACTTC
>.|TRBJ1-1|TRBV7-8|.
CASSLVGGGTEAFF
TGTGCCAGCAGCTTAGTGGGTGGGGGCACTGAAGCTTTCTTT
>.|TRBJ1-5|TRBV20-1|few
CSASGGAAQPQHF
TGCAGTGCTAGTGGGGGGGCTGCTCAGCCCCAGCATTTT
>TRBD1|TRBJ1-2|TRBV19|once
CASILTGGASGYTF
TGTGCCAGTATACTAACAGGGGGCGCTTCCGGCTACACCTTC
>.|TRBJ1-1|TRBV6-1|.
CASSERGSETEAFF
TGTGCCAGCAGTGAAAGAGGAAGTGAAACTGAAGCTTTCTTT
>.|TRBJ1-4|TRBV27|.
CASSLSFPPGTSSPNEKLFF
TGTGCCAGCAGTTTATCTTTTCCCCCCGGCACCTCTTCCCCTAATGAAAAACTGTTTTTT
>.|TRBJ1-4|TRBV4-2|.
CASSPGFYAGEKLFF
TGTGCCAGCAGTCCCGGTTTCTATGCGGGGGAAAAACTGTTTTTT
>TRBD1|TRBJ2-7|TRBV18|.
CASSPSTGGGYEQYF
TGTGCCAGCTCACCCTCGACAGGGGGGGGCTACGAGCAGTATTTC
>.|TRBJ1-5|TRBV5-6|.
CASSFGSTNQPQHF
TGTGCCAGCAGCTTCGGCTCGACCAATCAGCCCCAGCATTTT
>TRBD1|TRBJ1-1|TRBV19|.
CASSMDRQGRVTEAFF
TGTGCCAGTAGTATGGACCGACAGGGGCGGGTGACTGAAGCTTTCTTT
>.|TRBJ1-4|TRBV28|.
CASMRETNEKLFF
TGTGCCAGCATGAGGGAAACTAATGAAAAACTGTTTTTT
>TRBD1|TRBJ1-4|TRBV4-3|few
CASSQAIGTGNEKLFF
TGCGCCAGCAGCCAAGCAATAGGGACAGGAAATGAAAAACTGTTTTTT
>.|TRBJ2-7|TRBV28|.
CASSLRSGNTPYEQYF
TGTGCCAGCAGTTTAAGGTCGGGGAACACACCCTACGAGCAGTACTTC
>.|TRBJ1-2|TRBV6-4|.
CATRTRTDDRYGYTF
TGTGCCACCCGTACCCGGACAGACGACCGCTATGGCTACACCTTC
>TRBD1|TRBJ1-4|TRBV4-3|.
CASSQGQGTNEKLFF
TGCGCCAGCAGCCAAGGACAGGGGACTAATGAAAAACTGTTTTTT
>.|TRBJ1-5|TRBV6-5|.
CASSSGLGQPQHF
TGTGCCAGCAGTTCGGGTCTTGGTCAGCCCCAGCATTTT
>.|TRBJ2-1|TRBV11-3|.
CASSLSGGGSFEQFF
TGTGCCAGCAGCTTATCTGGCGGGGGCTCTTTCGAGCAGTTCTTC
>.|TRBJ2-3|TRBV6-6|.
CASSYVTGSTDTQYF
TGTGCCAGCAGTTACGTGACAGGCAGCACAGATACGCAGTATTTT
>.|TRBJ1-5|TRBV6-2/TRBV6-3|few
CASSTYNQPQHF
TGTGCCAGCAGTACCTATAATCAGCCCCAGCATTTT
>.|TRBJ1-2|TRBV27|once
CASSSSGTINYGYTF
TGTGCCAGCAGTTCATCAGGCACAATCAACTATGGCTACACCTTC
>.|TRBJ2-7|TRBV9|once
CASSVGGNEQYF
TGTGCCAGCAGCGTGGGCGGGAACGAGCAGTACTTC
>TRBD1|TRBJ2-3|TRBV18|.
CASQDREGTDTQYF
TGTGCCAGCCAGGACAGGGAAGGCACAGATACGCAGTATTTT
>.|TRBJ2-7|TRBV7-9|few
CASSPYTGSSYEQYF
TGTGCCAGCAGCCCATATACAGGGAGCTCCTACGAGCAGTACTTC